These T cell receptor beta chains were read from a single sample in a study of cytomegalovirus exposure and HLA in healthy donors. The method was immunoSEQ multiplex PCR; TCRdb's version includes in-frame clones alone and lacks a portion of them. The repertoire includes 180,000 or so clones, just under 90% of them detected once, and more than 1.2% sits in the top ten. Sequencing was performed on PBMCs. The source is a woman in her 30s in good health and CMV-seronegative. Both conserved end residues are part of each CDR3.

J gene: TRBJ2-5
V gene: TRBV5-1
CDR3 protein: CASSPTTSVWGKTQYF

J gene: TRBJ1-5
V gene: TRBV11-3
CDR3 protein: CASSDREVSNQPQHF

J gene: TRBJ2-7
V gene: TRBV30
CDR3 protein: CAWSGGAGWAYEQYF

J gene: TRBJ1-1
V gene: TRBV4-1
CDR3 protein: CASSRDETGSTEAFF

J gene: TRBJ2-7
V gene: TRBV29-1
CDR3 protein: CSVEGQGAKGEQYF

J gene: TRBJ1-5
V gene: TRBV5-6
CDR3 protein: CASSRDRGRNQPQHF

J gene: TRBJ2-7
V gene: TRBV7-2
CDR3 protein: CASSLVTSGSHEQYF

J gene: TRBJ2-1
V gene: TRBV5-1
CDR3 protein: CASSLEAGTSSYNEQFF

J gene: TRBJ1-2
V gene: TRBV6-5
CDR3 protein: CASSFYRGGIGYTF

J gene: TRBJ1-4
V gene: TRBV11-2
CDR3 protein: CATARGGIEKLFF